The rows below give T cell receptor beta chains drawn from one sample of a study of beta chain features in type 1 diabetes. The assay was immunoSEQ multiplex PCR, and TCRdb's table has in-frame clones only and misses some. The sample has about 930,000 clones, roughly 16% seen once. The sequencing input was naive CD4+ T cells from blood. The receptor source for this set is a woman aged 18-30 years in good health. The conserved cysteine and the conserved F or W are not part of the CDR3 here. Some rows have no size entry. The others give once, few or many, or a class for an expanded clone.

V	size	J	CDR3
TRBV4-3	few	TRBJ1-1	ASSPTNRMNTEAF
TRBV7-2	few	TRBJ2-1	ASSLLGASGSNEQF
TRBV5-6	-	TRBJ2-6	ASSLRQQFSGANVLT
TRBV20-1	few	TRBJ2-7	SARTDFGSY
TRBV20-1	few	TRBJ2-7	SALRDYEQY
TRBV28	few	TRBJ2-2	ASRTGTGITGELF
TRBV7-9	-	TRBJ1-1	ASSFGANTEAF
TRBV5-4	-	TRBJ2-1	ASSVTGTGNEQF
TRBV4-3	few	TRBJ2-3	ASSQGIQRPSTDTQY
TRBV4-3	-	TRBJ2-7	ASSQDLRYEQY
TRBV10-3	-	TRBJ2-1	AGRGQDNEQF
TRBV10-3	-	TRBJ2-5	AISESKGTLYQETQY
TRBV9	few	TRBJ1-2	ASSVSRTGVYGYT
TRBV5-1	-	TRBJ2-7	ASSPGTLWEQY
TRBV19	-	TRBJ2-1	ASSRTSGSVYEQF
TRBV7-8	few	TRBJ2-3	ASSVTWGDTQY
TRBV10-1	-	TRBJ2-5	ASSELGAETQY
TRBV28	-	TRBJ1-4	ASSLSGTGNEKLF
TRBV7-9	few	TRBJ2-3	ASSLGLLSTDTQY
TRBV10-3	-	TRBJ2-7	AITQGRSPTYEQY
TRBV28	once	TRBJ1-2	ASSLPGQGVYGYT
TRBV9	-	TRBJ2-7	ASSPTGQGASYEQY
TRBV6-6	few	TRBJ1-5	ASSFRGASNQPQH
TRBV6-6	few	TRBJ2-3	ASSYASFTQY